This is a list of T cell receptor beta chains from one sample in a study of blood T cell repertoires in COVID-19. Sequenced by immunoSEQ multiplex PCR; TCRdb stores in-frame clones only, minus some. The sample consists of roughly 500,000 clones, 70% to 90% of them appearing once. Sequencing used PBMCs or T cells enriched from blood (not recorded which). All receptors come from a woman aged 40 to 49 who had recovered from COVID-19. CDR3s include the opening cysteine and the closing phenylalanine or tryptophan. D genes are given only for firm matches. Clone sizes are given selectively: once, few, many, or a class where the clone is expanded.

v_gene	abundance	j_gene	d_gene	CDR3aa	CDR3nt
TRBV10-2	NA	TRBJ1-3	NA	CASASTRSGNTIYF	TGCGCCAGTGCGTCAACGCGCTCTGGAAACACCATATATTTT
TRBV14	NA	TRBJ1-2	TRBD1	CASSPLGQEGLYGYTF	TGTGCCAGCAGCCCCCTGGGACAGGAGGGTCTCTATGGCTACACCTTC
TRBV29-1	NA	TRBJ1-2	NA	CSVKQNPNYGYTF	TGCAGCGTTAAACAGAATCCTAACTATGGCTACACCTTC
TRBV7-6	NA	TRBJ2-1	TRBD2	CASSFGTRTSGKNEQFF	TGTGCCAGCAGCTTCGGAACCCGGACTAGCGGGAAGAATGAGCAGTTCTTC
TRBV5-4	NA	TRBJ1-2	NA	CASSLGRLELSGYTF	TGTGCCAGCAGCTTAGGTAGACTGGAGCTATCTGGCTACACCTTC
TRBV15	NA	TRBJ1-2	NA	CATSRVREDYGYTF	TGTGCCACCAGCAGAGTGAGGGAGGACTATGGCTACACCTTC
TRBV4-3	few	TRBJ1-4	NA	CASSQDGRKNEKLFF	TGCGCCAGCAGCCAAGATGGCAGGAAGAATGAAAAACTGTTTTTT
TRBV6-5	NA	TRBJ1-2	TRBD1	CASSPGQGFGYTF	TGTGCCAGCAGTCCCGGACAGGGGTTTGGCTACACCTTC
TRBV30	once	TRBJ1-1	TRBD1	CAWSVRGGSRPNTEAFF	TGTGCCTGGAGTGTACGAGGGGGCTCAAGGCCGAACACTGAAGCTTTCTTT
TRBV6-6	NA	TRBJ2-1	TRBD1	CASGDRGRGEQFF	TGTGCCAGCGGGGACAGGGGTAGGGGGGAGCAGTTCTTC
TRBV10-1	once	TRBJ1-1	NA	CASSSGGPMNTEAFF	TGCGCCAGCAGCTCCGGCGGGCCCATGAACACTGAAGCTTTCTTT
TRBV7-9	NA	TRBJ2-5	TRBD1	CASSLFGQGDQETQYF	TGTGCCAGCAGCTTGTTCGGCCAGGGGGACCAAGAGACCCAGTACTTC
TRBV2	NA	TRBJ2-7	TRBD1	CASKISLGTGEQYF	TGTGCCAGCAAGATTTCTTTAGGGACAGGGGAGCAGTACTTC
TRBV2	NA	TRBJ2-1	NA	CASTPVTYNEQFF	TGTGCCAGTACGCCGGTTACCTACAATGAGCAGTTCTTC
TRBV6-4	NA	TRBJ1-2	TRBD1	CASSAEGASQGYTF	TGTGCCAGCAGTGCCGAGGGGGCGTCTCAAGGCTACACCTTC
TRBV5-1	NA	TRBJ1-1	NA	CASSLVGQNTEAFF	TGCGCCAGCAGCTTGGTGGGACAGAACACTGAAGCTTTCTTT
TRBV7-9	NA	TRBJ2-1	TRBD1	CASSEDRDGGNEQFF	TGTGCCAGCAGCGAAGACAGGGATGGAGGCAATGAGCAGTTCTTC
TRBV6-5	NA	TRBJ2-7	NA	CASHGQQASYEQYF	TGTGCCAGCCACGGACAGCAAGCCTCCTACGAGCAGTACTTC
TRBV29-1	NA	TRBJ1-2	TRBD1	CSVGGTGVYSGYTF	TGCAGCGTTGGAGGGACAGGGGTCTACTCTGGCTACACCTTC
TRBV3-1/TRBV3-2	once	TRBJ1-1	NA	CASSQDPSGVEAFF	TGTGCCAGCAGCCAAGATCCGTCGGGGGTTGAAGCTTTCTTT
TRBV5-1	few	TRBJ1-1	NA	CASSFNTINTEAFF	TGCGCCAGCAGCTTTAACACCATCAACACTGAAGCTTTCTTT
TRBV7-8	NA	TRBJ2-6	NA	CASSLALGDGANVLTF	TGTGCCAGCAGCCTCGCGCTGGGCGATGGGGCCAACGTCCTGACTTTC
TRBV30	NA	TRBJ2-3	NA	CACELGNTDTQYF	TGTGCCTGCGAACTAGGGAACACAGATACGCAGTATTTT
TRBV13	once	TRBJ1-1	TRBD1	CASSYPGTGETEAFF	TGTGCCAGCAGCTACCCCGGGACAGGGGAAACTGAAGCTTTCTTT
TRBV4-3	NA	TRBJ2-7	TRBD1	CASSANRDSYEQYF	TGCGCCAGCAGCGCAAACCGGGACAGCTACGAGCAGTACTTC
TRBV30	once	TRBJ1-1	NA	CAWKRQNTEAFF	TGTGCCTGGAAGCGTCAGAACACTGAAGCTTTCTTT
TRBV7-2	few	TRBJ2-2	NA	CASSLMSGNTGELFF	TGTGCCAGCAGCTTAATGTCGGGGAACACCGGGGAGCTGTTTTTT
TRBV7-8	NA	TRBJ2-7	TRBD2	CASSLAGTTSSYEQYF	TGTGCCAGCAGCTTAGCAGGAACGACTAGCAGCTACGAGCAGTACTTC
TRBV9	NA	TRBJ2-1	NA	CASSGGSWSSYNEQFF	TGTGCCAGCAGCGGAGGTAGCTGGAGCTCCTACAATGAGCAGTTCTTC
TRBV6-1	NA	TRBJ1-6	NA	CASSERNKGSLDLNSPLHF	TGTGCCAGCAGTGAAAGGAACAAGGGGTCCCTTGATTTAAATTCACCCCTCCACTTT
TRBV5-4	NA	TRBJ1-1	TRBD1	CASSPGAGGASSTEAFF	TGTGCCAGCAGCCCTGGGGCAGGGGGCGCGTCAAGCACTGAAGCTTTCTTT
TRBV4-3	NA	TRBJ2-2	TRBD2	CASSPLAGGNTGELFF	TGCGCCAGCAGCCCCTTAGCGGGAGGAAACACCGGGGAGCTGTTTTTT
TRBV10-3	NA	TRBJ2-1	TRBD2	CAIMGRGSGSYNEQFF	TGTGCCATCATGGGGCGCGGGAGTGGGTCCTACAATGAGCAGTTCTTC
TRBV24-1	NA	TRBJ1-4	TRBD1	CATSDPGGATNEKLFF	TGTGCCACCAGTGATCCAGGGGGTGCAACTAATGAAAAACTGTTTTTT
TRBV5-1	NA	TRBJ1-2	TRBD1	CASTHNGQGDYGYTF	TGCGCCAGCACACACAACGGACAGGGCGATTATGGCTACACCTTC
TRBV19	NA	TRBJ1-1	TRBD1	CASTLQGITEAFF	TGTGCCAGTACCCTACAGGGGATCACTGAAGCTTTCTTT
TRBV7-2	NA	TRBJ1-1	NA	CASSLLNRNTEAFF	TGTGCCAGCAGCTTATTGAACAGAAACACTGAAGCTTTCTTT
TRBV4-3	NA	TRBJ1-2	TRBD1	CASSAIPWGQSYGYTF	TGCGCCAGCAGTGCAATCCCTTGGGGACAGAGCTATGGCTACACCTTC
TRBV4-3	NA	TRBJ2-6	NA	CASSQSGGANVLTF	TGCGCCAGCAGCCAATCAGGAGGGGCCAACGTCCTGACTTTC
TRBV11-2	NA	TRBJ2-5	TRBD1	CASSLVRGRQTQYF	TGTGCCAGCAGCTTAGTGAGGGGGCGGCAGACCCAGTACTTC
TRBV6-5	NA	TRBJ2-7	NA	CASRGLAHSSYEQYF	TGTGCCAGCAGAGGTCTGGCCCACAGCTCCTACGAGCAGTACTTC
TRBV5-1	NA	TRBJ2-1	NA	CASSLGPSNNEQFF	TGCGCCAGCAGCTTGGGGCCTAGCAACAATGAGCAGTTCTTC
TRBV9	NA	TRBJ2-6	TRBD2	CASSGSGASSGANVLTF	TGTGCCAGCAGCGGGAGCGGGGCAAGCTCTGGGGCCAACGTCCTGACTTTC
TRBV7-6	NA	TRBJ2-7	NA	CASSPGGSSYEQYF	TGTGCCAGCAGCCCGGGGGGCAGTTCCTACGAGCAGTACTTC
TRBV24-1	NA	TRBJ2-5	NA	CATSDPQGRGETQYF	TGTGCCACCAGTGATCCACAGGGTCGGGGAGAGACCCAGTACTTC
TRBV19	NA	TRBJ1-2	NA	CASSIDRAYGYTF	TGTGCCAGTAGTATAGACAGGGCCTATGGCTACACCTTC
TRBV5-4	NA	TRBJ1-1	NA	CASSLRAQGTEAFF	TGTGCCAGCAGCTTGCGCGCTCAGGGAACTGAAGCTTTCTTT
TRBV3-1/TRBV3-2	NA	TRBJ1-1	NA	CASSQPGTEAFF	TGTGCCAGCAGCCAACCGGGGACTGAAGCTTTCTTT
TRBV7-2	NA	TRBJ1-4	NA	CASSSRGPGAGEKLFF	TGTGCCAGCAGCTCCCGGGGCCCAGGGGCCGGTGAAAAACTGTTTTTT
TRBV18	few	TRBJ2-5	TRBD1	CASSPGQLLVKETQYF	TGTGCCAGCTCACCGGGACAGCTCCTCGTTAAAGAGACCCAGTACTTC
TRBV19	NA	TRBJ1-1	NA	CASSIGPEGDTEAFF	TGTGCCAGTAGTATAGGTCCGGAAGGGGACACTGAAGCTTTCTTT
TRBV29-1	NA	TRBJ1-1	TRBD1	CSGSTGPNTEAFF	TGCAGCGGATCGACAGGGCCGAACACTGAAGCTTTCTTT
TRBV30	NA	TRBJ2-3	NA	CAWRGGRTTDTQYF	TGTGCCTGGAGAGGAGGGAGGACCACAGATACGCAGTATTTT